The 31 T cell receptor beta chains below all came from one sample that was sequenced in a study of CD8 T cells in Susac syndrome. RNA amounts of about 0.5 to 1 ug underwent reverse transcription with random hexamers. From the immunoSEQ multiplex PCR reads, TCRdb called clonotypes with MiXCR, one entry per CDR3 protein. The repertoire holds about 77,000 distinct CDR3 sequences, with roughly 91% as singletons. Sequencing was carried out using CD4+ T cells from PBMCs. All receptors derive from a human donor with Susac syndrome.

This chain's CDR3 is CASRDYLTDTQYF. DNA for the CDR3: TGTGCCAGCAGGGACTACCTGACAGATACGCAGTATTTT. This chain links TRBV3-1 with TRBJ2-3, with D perhaps matching TRBD2 (6 bases). Trimming took 6 bases from V and 3 from J, leaving 10 bases between them. In germline, CDR1 is LGHDT, CDR2 YNNKEL (reference sequence). This CDR3 spans 13 amino acids.

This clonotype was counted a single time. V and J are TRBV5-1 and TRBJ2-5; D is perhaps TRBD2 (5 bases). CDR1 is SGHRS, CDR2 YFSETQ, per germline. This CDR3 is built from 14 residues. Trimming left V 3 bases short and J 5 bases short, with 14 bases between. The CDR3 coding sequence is TGCGCCAGCAGCTCCCCCGAGGGAGCCGAGACCCAGTACTTC. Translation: CASSSPEGAETQYF.

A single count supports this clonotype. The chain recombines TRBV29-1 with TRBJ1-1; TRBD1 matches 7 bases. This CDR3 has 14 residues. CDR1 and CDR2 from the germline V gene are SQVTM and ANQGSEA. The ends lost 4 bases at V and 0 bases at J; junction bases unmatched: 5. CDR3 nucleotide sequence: TGCAGCGTTGTTGTACAGGGGTTGAACACTGAAGCTTTCTTT. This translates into CSVVVQGLNTEAFF.

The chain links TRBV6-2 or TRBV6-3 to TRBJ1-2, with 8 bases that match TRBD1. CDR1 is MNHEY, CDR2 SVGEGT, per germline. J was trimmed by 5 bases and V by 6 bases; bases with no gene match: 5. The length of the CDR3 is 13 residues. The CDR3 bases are TGTGCCAGCAGCCTGGGACAGGCTTATGGCTACACCTTC. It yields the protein CASSLGQAYGYTF.

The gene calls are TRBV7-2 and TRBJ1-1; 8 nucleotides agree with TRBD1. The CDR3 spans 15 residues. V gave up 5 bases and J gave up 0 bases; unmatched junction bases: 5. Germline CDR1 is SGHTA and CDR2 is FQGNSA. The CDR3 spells CASSPTTGVNTEAFF. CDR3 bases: TGTGCCAGCAGCCCGACGACAGGGGTGAACACTGAAGCTTTCTTT.

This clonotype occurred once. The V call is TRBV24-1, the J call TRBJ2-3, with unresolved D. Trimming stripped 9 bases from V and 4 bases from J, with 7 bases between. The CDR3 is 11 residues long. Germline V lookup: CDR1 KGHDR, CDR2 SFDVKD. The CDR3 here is CATQLSDTQYF. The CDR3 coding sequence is TGTGCCACCCAGCTATCAGATACGCAGTATTTT.

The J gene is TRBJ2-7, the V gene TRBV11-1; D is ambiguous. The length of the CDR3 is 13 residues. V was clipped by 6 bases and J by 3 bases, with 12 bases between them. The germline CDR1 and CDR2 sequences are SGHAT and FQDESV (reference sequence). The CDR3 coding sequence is TGTGCCAGCAGTCAAAGACCGGGCTACGAGCAGTACTTC. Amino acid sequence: CASSQRPGYEQYF.

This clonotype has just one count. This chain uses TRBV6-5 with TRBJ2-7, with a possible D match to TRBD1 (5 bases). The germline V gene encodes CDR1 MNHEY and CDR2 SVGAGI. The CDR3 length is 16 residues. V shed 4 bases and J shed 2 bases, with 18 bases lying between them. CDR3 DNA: TGTGCCAGCAGTTCTCTGGGGCGCCCGTATACCTACGAGCAGTACTTC. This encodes CASSSLGRPYTYEQYF.

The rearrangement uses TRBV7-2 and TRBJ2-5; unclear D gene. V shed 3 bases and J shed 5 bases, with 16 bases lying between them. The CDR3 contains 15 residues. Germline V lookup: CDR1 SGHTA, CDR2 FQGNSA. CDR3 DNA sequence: TGTGCCAGCAGCTTCCAGGCAGGAGACTGGGAGACCCAGTACTTC. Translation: CASSFQAGDWETQYF.

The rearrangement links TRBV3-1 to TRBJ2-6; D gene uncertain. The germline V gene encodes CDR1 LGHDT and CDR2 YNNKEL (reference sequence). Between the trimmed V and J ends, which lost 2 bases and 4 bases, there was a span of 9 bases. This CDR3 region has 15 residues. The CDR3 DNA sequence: TGTGCCAGCAGCCAACCGCAGGCGGGGGCCAACGTCCTGACTTTC. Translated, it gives CASSQPQAGANVLTF.

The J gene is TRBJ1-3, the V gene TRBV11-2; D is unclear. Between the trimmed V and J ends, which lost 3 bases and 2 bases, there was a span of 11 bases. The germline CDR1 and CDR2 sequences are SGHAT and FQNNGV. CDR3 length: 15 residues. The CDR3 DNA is TGTGCCAGCAGCTTTTCGGGCACGGCTGGAAACACCATATATTTT. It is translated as CASSFSGTAGNTIYF.

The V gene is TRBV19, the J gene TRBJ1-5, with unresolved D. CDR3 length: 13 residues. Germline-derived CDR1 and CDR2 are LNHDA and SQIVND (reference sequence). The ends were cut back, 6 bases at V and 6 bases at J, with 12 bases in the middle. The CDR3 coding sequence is TGTGCCAGTAGCCTGCGGGCAATTCAGCCCCAGCATTTT. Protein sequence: CASSLRAIQPQHF.

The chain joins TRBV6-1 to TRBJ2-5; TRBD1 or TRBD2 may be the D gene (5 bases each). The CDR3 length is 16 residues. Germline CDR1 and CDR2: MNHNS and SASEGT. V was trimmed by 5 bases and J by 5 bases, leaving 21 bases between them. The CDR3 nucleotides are TGTGCCAGCAGTCGTAAGGGACGGATGGTGGGGGAGACCCAGTACTTC. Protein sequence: CASSRKGRMVGETQYF.

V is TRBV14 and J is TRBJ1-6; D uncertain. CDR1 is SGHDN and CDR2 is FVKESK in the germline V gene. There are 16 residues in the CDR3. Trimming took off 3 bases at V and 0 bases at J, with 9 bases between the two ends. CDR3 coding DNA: TGTGCCAGCAGCCACCATTTTGGCTCCTATAATTCACCCCTCCACTTT. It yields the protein CASSHHFGSYNSPLHF.

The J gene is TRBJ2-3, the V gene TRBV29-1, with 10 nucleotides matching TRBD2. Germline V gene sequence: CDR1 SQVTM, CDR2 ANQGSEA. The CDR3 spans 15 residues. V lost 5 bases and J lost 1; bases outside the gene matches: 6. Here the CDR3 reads CSVSHGLAGTDTQYF. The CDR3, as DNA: TGCAGCGTTTCCCACGGACTAGCGGGCACAGATACGCAGTATTTT.

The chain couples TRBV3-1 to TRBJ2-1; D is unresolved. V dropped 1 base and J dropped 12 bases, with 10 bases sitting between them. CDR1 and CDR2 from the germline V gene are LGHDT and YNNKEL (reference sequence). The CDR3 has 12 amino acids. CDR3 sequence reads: CASSQAGLGQFF. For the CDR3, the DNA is TGTGCCAGCAGCCAAGCTGGGTTAGGGCAGTTCTTC.

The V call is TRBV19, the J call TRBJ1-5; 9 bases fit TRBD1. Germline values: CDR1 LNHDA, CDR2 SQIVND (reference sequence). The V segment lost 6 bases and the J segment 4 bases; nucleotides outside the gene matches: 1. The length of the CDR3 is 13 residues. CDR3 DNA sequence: TGTGCCAGTAGGGACAGGGGAAATCAGCCCCAGCATTTT. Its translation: CASRDRGNQPQHF.

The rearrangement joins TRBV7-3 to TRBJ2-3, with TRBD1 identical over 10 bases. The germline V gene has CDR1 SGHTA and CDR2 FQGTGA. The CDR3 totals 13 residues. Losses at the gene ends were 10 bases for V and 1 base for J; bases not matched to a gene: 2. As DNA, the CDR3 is TGTGCCACCGGGACAGGGGGCACAGATACGCAGTATTTT. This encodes CATGTGGTDTQYF.

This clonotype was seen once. The CDR3: CASSPRTPHYNEQFF. Written as DNA, the CDR3 is TGTGCCAGCAGTCCACGGACACCTCATTACAATGAGCAGTTCTTC. The J gene is TRBJ2-1, the V gene TRBV12-3 or TRBV12-4; maybe TRBD1 (5 bases). This CDR3 region has 15 residues. V was shortened by 5 bases and J by 4 bases, with 15 bases between the two germline ends.

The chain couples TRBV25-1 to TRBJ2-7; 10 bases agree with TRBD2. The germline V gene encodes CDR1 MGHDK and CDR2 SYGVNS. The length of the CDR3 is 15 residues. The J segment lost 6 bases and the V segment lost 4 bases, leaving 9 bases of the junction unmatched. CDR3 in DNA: TGTGCCAGCAGTGCCCCCGGGACTAGCGAAGGCGAGCAGTACTTC. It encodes CASSAPGTSEGEQYF.

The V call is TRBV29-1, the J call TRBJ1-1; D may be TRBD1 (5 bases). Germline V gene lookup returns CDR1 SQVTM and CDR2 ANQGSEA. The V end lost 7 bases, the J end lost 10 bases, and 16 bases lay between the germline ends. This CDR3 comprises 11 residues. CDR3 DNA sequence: TGCAGCGGGGGGAGCCTACCGGGAGCTTTCTTT. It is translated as CSGGSLPGAFF.

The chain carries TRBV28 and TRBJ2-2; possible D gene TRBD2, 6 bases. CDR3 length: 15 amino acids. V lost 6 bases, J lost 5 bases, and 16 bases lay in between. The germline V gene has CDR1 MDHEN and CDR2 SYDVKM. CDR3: CASSPVGGFTGELFF. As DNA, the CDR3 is TGTGCCAGCAGCCCGGTGGGGGGATTTACCGGGGAGCTGTTTTTT.

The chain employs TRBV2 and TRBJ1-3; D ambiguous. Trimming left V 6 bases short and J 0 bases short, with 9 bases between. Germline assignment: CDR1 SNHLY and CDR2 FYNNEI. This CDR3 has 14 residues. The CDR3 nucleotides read TGTGCCAGCAGGCCGTCCTCCTCTGGAAACACCATATATTTT. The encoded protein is CASRPSSSGNTIYF.

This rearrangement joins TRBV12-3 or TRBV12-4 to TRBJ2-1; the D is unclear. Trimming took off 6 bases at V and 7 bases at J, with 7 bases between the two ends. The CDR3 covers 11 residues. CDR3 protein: CASRFNNEQFF. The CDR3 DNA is TGTGCCAGCAGGTTCAATAATGAGCAGTTCTTC.

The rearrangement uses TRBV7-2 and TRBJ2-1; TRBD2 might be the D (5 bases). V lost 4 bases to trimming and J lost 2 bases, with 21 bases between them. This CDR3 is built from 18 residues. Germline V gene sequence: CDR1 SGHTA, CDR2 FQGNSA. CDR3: CASSSRRVGALTYNEQFF. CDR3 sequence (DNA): TGTGCCAGCAGCTCTCGGCGGGTGGGAGCCTTAACCTACAATGAGCAGTTCTTC.

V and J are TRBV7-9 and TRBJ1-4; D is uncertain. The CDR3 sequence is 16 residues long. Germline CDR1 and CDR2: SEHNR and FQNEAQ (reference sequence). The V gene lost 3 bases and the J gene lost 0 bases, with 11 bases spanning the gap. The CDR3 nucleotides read TGTGCCAGCAGCTTCCTCCAGACTACAACTAATGAAAAACTGTTTTTT. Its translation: CASSFLQTTTNEKLFF. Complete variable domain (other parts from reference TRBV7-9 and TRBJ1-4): DTGVSQNPRHKITKRGQNVTFRCDPISEHNRLYWYRQTLGQGPEFLTYFQNEAQLEKSRLLSDRFSAERPKGSFSTLEIQRTEQGDSAMYLCASSFLQTTTNEKLFFGSGTQLSVL.

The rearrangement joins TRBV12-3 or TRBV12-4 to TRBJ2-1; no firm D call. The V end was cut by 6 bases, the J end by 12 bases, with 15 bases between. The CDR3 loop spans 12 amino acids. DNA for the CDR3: TGTGCCAGCAGCCTCGCCTCCTACCTGCAGTTCTTC. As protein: CASSLASYLQFF.

The CDR3, as DNA: TGTGCCAGCAGCTTAGGAGGTTCCCGCAATCAGCCCCAGCATTTT. Protein: CASSLGGSRNQPQHF. This rearrangement joins TRBV7-2 to TRBJ1-5; D remains ambiguous. The CDR3 has 15 amino acids. Trimming stripped 1 base from V and 2 bases from J, with 9 bases between. CDR1 SGHTA and CDR2 FQGNSA come from the germline V gene. The entire variable domain, with the rest obtained from reference TRBV7-2 and TRBJ1-5, is as follows: GAGVSQSPSNKVTEKGKDVELRCDPISGHTALYWYRQSLGQGLEFLIYFQGNSAPDKSGLPSDRFSAERTGGSVSTLTIQRTQQEDSAVYLCASSLGGSRNQPQHFGDGTRLSIL.

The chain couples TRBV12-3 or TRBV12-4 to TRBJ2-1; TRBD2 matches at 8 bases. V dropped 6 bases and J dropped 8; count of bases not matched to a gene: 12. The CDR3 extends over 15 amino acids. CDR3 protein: CASRKSGGVRDEQFF. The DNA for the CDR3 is TGTGCCAGCAGAAAGAGCGGGGGCGTTAGGGATGAGCAGTTCTTC.

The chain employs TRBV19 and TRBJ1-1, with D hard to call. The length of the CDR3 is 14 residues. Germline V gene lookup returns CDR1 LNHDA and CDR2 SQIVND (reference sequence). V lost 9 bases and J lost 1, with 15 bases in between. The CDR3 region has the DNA TGTGCCAGCCACCCCCTTACAAAGAACACTGAAGCTTTCTTT. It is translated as CASHPLTKNTEAFF.

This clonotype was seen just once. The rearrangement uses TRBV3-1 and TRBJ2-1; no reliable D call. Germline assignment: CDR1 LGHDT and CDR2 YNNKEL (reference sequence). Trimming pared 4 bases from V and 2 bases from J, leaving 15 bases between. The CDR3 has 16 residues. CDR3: CASSLSRRSTYNEQFF. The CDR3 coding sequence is TGTGCCAGCAGCCTCAGTCGGCGGTCTACCTACAATGAGCAGTTCTTC.